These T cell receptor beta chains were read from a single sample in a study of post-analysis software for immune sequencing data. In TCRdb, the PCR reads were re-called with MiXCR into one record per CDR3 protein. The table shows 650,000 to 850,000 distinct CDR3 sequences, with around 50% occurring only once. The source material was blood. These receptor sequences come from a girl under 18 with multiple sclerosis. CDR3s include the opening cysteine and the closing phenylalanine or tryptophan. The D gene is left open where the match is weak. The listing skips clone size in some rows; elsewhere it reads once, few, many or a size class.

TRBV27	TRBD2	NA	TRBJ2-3	TGTGCCAGCAGTAAGCTAGCGGGGGCAGGGGATACGCAGTATTTT	CASSKLAGAGDTQYF
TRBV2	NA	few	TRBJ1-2	TGTGCCAGCAGGGAAGGGGGGATCTATGGCTACACCTTC	CASREGGIYGYTF
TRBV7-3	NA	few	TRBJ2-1	TGTGCCAGCAGCTTAGGGTCTACTGAGCAGTTCTTC	CASSLGSTEQFF
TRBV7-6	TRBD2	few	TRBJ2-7	TGTGCCAGCAGCTTCGACGGGACTAAGCGGTACGAGCAGTACTTC	CASSFDGTKRYEQYF
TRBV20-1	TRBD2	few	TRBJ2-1	TGCAGTGCTACTAGCGGGACGTACAATGAGCAGTTCTTC	CSATSGTYNEQFF
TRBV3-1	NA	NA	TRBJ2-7	TGTGCCAGCAGCCAAGATTGGGCACCTAGACTACGGGAGCAGTACTTC	CASSQDWAPRLREQYF
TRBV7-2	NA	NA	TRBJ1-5	TGTGCCAGCAGCTTAGAAGCGACAAGGAACAATCAGCCCCAGCATTTT	CASSLEATRNNQPQHF
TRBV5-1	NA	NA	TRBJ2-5	TGCGCCAGCAGCTTGGCGGGGACCCATCCGTACTTC	CASSLAGTHPYF
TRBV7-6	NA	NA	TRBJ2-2	TGTGCCAGCAGCTCCGGGACCTATAACACCGGGGAGCTGTTTTTT	CASSSGTYNTGELFF
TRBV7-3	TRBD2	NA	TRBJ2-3	TGTGCCAGCAGCCATCGACTAGCGGGGAACACAGATACGCAGTATTTT	CASSHRLAGNTDTQYF
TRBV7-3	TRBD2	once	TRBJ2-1	TGTGCCAGCAGCTTGCCCCTAGCGGGGGGAAAGAATGAGCAGTTCTTC	CASSLPLAGGKNEQFF
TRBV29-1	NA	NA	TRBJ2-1	TGCAGCGTTGAAGTTCCGGACAGCCTGTACAATGAGCAGTTCTTC	CSVEVPDSLYNEQFF
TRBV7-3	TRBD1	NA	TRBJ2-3	TGTGCCAGCAGCCGGGACAGGGCGAGGGATACGCAGTATTTT	CASSRDRARDTQYF
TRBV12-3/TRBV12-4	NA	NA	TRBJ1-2	TGTGCCAGCAGTTTACGAGTAAACTATGGCCACACCTTC	CASSLRVNYGHTF